This TCR beta chain is drawn from a study of T cells in Graves' hyperthyroidism and ophthalmopathy. Using RNA transcripts as the source, TCR beta CDR3 regions were amplified. Initially, a first-round RT-PCR of the TCR CDR3 employed the HTBI primer set. TCRdb itself ran the multiplex PCR reads through MiXCR, one entry per CDR3 protein. This repertoire shows around 350,000 distinct CDR3 sequences, more than 14% found once; its top ten account for about 20%. Trimming took 4 bases from V and 7 from J; bases not matched to a gene: 9. The germline gives CDR1 LGHDT, CDR2 YNNKEL (reference sequence). The CDR3 has 16 residues.

The TCR was taken from a woman aged 25 to 45 with Graves' ophthalmopathy. The rearrangement joins TRBV3-1 to TRBJ2-4; 11 nucleotides line up with TRBD2. The sample comprised blood. The CDR3 reads CASSLILAGASNIQYF. The CDR3 DNA is TGTGCCAGCAGCCTCATACTAGCGGGGGCGTCCAACATTCAGTACTTC.